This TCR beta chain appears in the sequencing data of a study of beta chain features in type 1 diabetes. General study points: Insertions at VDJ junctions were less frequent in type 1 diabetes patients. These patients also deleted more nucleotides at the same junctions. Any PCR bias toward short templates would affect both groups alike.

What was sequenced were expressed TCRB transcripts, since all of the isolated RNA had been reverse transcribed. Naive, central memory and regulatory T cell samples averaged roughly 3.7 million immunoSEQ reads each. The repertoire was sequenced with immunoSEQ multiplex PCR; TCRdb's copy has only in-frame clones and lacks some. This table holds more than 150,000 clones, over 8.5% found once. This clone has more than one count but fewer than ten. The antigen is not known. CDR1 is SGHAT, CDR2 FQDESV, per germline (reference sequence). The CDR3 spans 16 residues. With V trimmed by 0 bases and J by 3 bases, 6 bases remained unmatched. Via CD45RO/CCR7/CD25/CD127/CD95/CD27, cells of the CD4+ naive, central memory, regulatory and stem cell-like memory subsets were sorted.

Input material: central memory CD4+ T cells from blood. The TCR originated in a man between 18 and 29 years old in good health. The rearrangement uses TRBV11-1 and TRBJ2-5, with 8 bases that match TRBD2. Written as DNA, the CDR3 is TGTGCCAGCAGCTTAGCCCCGGGAGGGGGGAAAGAGACCCAGTACTTC. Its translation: CASSLAPGGGKETQYF. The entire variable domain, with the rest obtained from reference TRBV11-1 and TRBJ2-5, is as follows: EAEVAQSPRYKITEKSQAVAFWCDPISGHATLYWYRQILGQGPELLVQFQDESVVDDSQLPKDRFSAERLKGVDSTLKIQPAELGDSAMYLCASSLAPGGGKETQYFGPGTRLLVL.